This TCR beta chain is drawn from a study of naive and memory T cell subsets. The beta constant-region primer was an equimolar mix of two oligonucleotides covering TRBC1 and TRBC2. The ligated cDNA underwent four PCR rounds using SP2 and nested alpha and beta constant-region primers. Via MiXCR, TCRdb re-called the UMI-ligation and nested PCR reads, giving one row per CDR3 protein. The sample lists over 75,000 distinct CDR3 sequences; less than 15% were seen once. Germline loops: CDR1 SGHNT, CDR2 YYREEE (reference sequence). The ends were cut back, 4 bases at V and 8 bases at J, with 14 bases in the middle. The CDR3 is made up of 13 amino acids. This clonotype was picked up many times.

The origin of this receptor is a human donor in good health. This chain connects TRBV5-4 to TRBJ2-3; either TRBD1 or TRBD2 may fit D (6 bases each). The material sequenced was central memory CD4+ T cells from blood. The CDR3 here is CASSNQQGGTQYF. The CDR3 nucleotides read TGTGCCAGCAGCAACCAACAGGGAGGTACGCAGTATTTT. Together with reference TRBV5-4 and TRBJ2-3, the CDR3 gives the full variable domain: ETGVTQSPTHLIKTRGQQVTLRCSSQSGHNTVSWYQQALGQGPQFIFQYYREEENGRGNFPPRFSGLQFPNYSSELNVNALELDDSALYLCASSNQQGGTQYFGPGTRLTVL.